This T cell receptor beta chain was identified in a study of blood T cell repertoires in COVID-19. Study-wide background: Sites in the United States, Italy and Spain provided acute and convalescent COVID-19 samples. Sample material is recorded as cDNA or gDNA derived from T cells, B-cell-depleted T cells, or PBMCs.

This clone was picked up one time. Original data processing: Reference gene primer amplification yielded estimated nucleated cell counts. Repertoires were generated with immunoSEQ multiplex PCR, while TCRdb's copy carries only in-frame clones and drops some. The V and J calls and the clone size are those of that table, but D and trimming were determined from the DNA. The sample contains some 130,000 clones, 70% to 85% of which appear only once. From germline, CDR1 is LNHDA and CDR2 SQIVND (reference sequence). J was trimmed by 0 bases and V by 2 bases; bases with no gene match: 6. This CDR3 spans 16 amino acids.

Sequencing was done on a sample of peripheral blood. The gene calls are TRBV19 and TRBJ2-7, with 8 nucleotides matching TRBD2. The sequence was obtained from a man in his 60s who had recovered from COVID-19. The CDR3 DNA sequence: TGTGCCAGTAGTATATCGGCGGGGGGCCCCTCCTACGAGCAGTACTTC. It specifies CASSISAGGPSYEQYF.